A single TCR beta chain is shown here with its context. Using immunoSEQ multiplex PCR, the repertoire was profiled, and TCRdb retains in-frame clones only, with some absent. This table has over 30,000 clones, about 85% appearing once. J was trimmed by 4 bases and V by 5 bases; bases with no gene match: 10. In germline, CDR1 is SGHTA, CDR2 FQGNSA. The CDR3 has 15 amino acids. This record belongs to a study of STAT5B mutations in CD4+ large granular lymphocyte leukemia. The V gene is TRBV7-2, the J gene TRBJ1-2; 7 bases fit TRBD1. Source material: CD4+ T cells from blood buffy coats. This receptor was obtained from a human donor in good health. CDR3 sequence: CASSPTRTGAYGYTF. The DNA of the CDR3 is TGTGCCAGCAGCCCCACGCGGACAGGTGCCTATGGCTACACCTTC.